Listed here are 14 T cell receptor beta chains from one sample, sequenced in a study of T cells in Graves' hyperthyroidism and ophthalmopathy. RNA transcripts provided the source from which TCR beta CDR3 regions were amplified. The HTBI primer set was used in a first-round RT-PCR of the TCR CDR3. TCRdb re-analysed the multiplex PCR reads in MiXCR, keeping a single row per CDR3 protein. The table includes approximately 380,000 distinct CDR3 sequences, about 19% detected once. Material: blood. These receptors all come from a woman aged 18-35 years with Graves' hyperthyroidism.

Many counts were recorded for this clonotype. The chain couples TRBV6-5 to TRBJ1-2, with D possibly being TRBD1 (5 bases). This CDR3 contains 15 residues. V was cut by 7 bases and J by 7 bases, with 22 bases left in between. CDR1 MNHEY and CDR2 SVGAGI come from the germline V gene. DNA for the CDR3: TGTGCCAGCATCATTGCTCCAGGGAAGGGTTTTGGCTACACCTTC. It encodes CASIIAPGKGFGYTF.

For this clonotype: With a much larger clone just one base away, this may be a read error. Likely a read error: the CDR3 ends without its conserved phenylalanine or tryptophan. V is TRBV7-9 and J is TRBJ1-2; D ambiguous. V shed 0 bases and J shed 6 bases, with 11 bases lying between them. Germline lookup yields CDR1 SEHNR and CDR2 FQNEAQ (reference sequence). This CDR3 has 14 residues. CDR3 residues: CASSLAEGTDGYTY. The CDR3 DNA sequence: TGTGCCAGCAGCTTAGCGGAGGGAACGGATGGCTACACCTAC.

Note on this clonotype: One end of the junction varies from germline; a read error may be responsible. This chain joins TRBV7-7 and TRBJ2-7, with D uncertain. From germline, CDR1 is SSHAT and CDR2 FNYEAQ (reference sequence). This CDR3 has 13 residues. The CDR3: CASSLTLVNEQYF. The DNA for the CDR3 is TGTGCTAGCAGCTTAACTCTTGTGAACGAGCAGTACTTC.

This clonotype was found a few times. The chain combines TRBV13 with TRBJ1-3; D unclear. Germline CDR1 and CDR2: PRHDT and FYEKMQ (reference sequence). With 2 bases removed from V and 4 bases from J, the gap between germline ends came to 12 bases. The CDR3 totals 15 residues. DNA of the CDR3: TGTGCCAGCAGCTTACGTCTGGGATCGGGAAACACCATATATTTT. It specifies CASSLRLGSGNTIYF.

This clonotype was recorded a few times. This rearrangement joins TRBV20-1 to TRBJ1-2; 8 nucleotides match TRBD1. The junction had 7 bases not matched to a gene; V was cut back by 5 bases and J by 2 bases. The CDR3 runs 14 residues. CDR1 is DFQATT and CDR2 is SNEGSKA in the germline V gene (reference sequence). The CDR3: CSAVRTGTNYGYTF. The CDR3 region has the DNA TGCAGTGCTGTCCGGACAGGGACGAACTATGGCTACACCTTC.

Many counts were recorded for this clonotype. V gene TRBV3-1 combines with J gene TRBJ2-7; D is unclear. V gave up 5 bases and J gave up 4 bases, with 9 bases separating them. CDR1 is LGHDT, CDR2 YNNKEL, per germline (reference sequence). There are 12 residues in the CDR3. The CDR3 DNA reads TGTGCCAGCAGCTACCGGGTTTACGAGCAGTACTTC. It yields the protein CASSYRVYEQYF.

This clonotype was seen repeatedly, ten times or more. The rearrangement links TRBV19 to TRBJ2-6; TRBD1 agrees at 9 bases. Germline CDR1 LNHDA, CDR2 SQIVND (reference sequence). The CDR3 sequence is 18 residues long. Trimming removed 8 bases from V and 0 bases from J; junction bases left unmatched: 11. CDR3 DNA: TGTGCCAGTGCCCGGACAGGGGTGACCTTCTCTGGGGCCAACGTCCTGACTTTC. Translation: CASARTGVTFSGANVLTF.

This clonotype appeared many times. The V and J genes are TRBV20-1 and TRBJ1-1, with 8 bases aligning to TRBD1. Trimming at V came to 2 bases and at J to 0 bases, leaving 2 bases not matched to a gene. This CDR3 is built from 14 residues. Germline CDR1 DFQATT, CDR2 SNEGSKA (reference sequence). The CDR3 sequence is CSARSGGMNTEAFF. As DNA, the CDR3 is TGCAGTGCTAGATCAGGGGGCATGAACACTGAAGCTTTCTTT.

This clonotype was observed many times. The junction does not match germline at one end; this may be a read error. The chain joins TRBV7-8 to TRBJ1-2; possible D gene TRBD1, 5 bases. CDR3 size: 11 residues. Germline assignment: CDR1 SGHVS and CDR2 FQNEAQ. The CDR3, as DNA: TGTGCCAGCAGCTTAGAGGCAGGGCGGCAATTC. It is translated as CASSLEAGRQF.

The chain joins TRBV29-1 to TRBJ1-1, with 7 bases matching TRBD1. This CDR3 comprises 13 residues. Trimming removed 7 bases from V and 2 bases from J; junction bases left unmatched: 7. In germline, CDR1 is SQVTM, CDR2 ANQGSEA. The CDR3 DNA reads TGCAGCGGGTACAGAGGGGGCAACACTGAAGCTTTCTTT. This sequence encodes CSGYRGGNTEAFF.

This clonotype was counted between two and nine times. The chain has TRBV6-2 or TRBV6-3 and TRBJ1-1, with TRBD1 as a possible D gene (6 bases). Germline assignment: CDR1 MNHEY and CDR2 SVGEGT. The CDR3 spans 14 residues. V was trimmed by 5 bases and J by 3 bases, leaving 13 bases between them. The CDR3 DNA follows: TGTGCCAGCAGTCGCACAGGGAGGTACACTGAAGCTTTCTTT. This encodes CASSRTGRYTEAFF.

This clonotype was detected ten times or more. The chain is built from TRBV5-1 and TRBJ1-1; D ambiguous. Trimming removed 5 bases from V and 1 base from J, with 12 bases in between. Germline V lookup: CDR1 SGHRS, CDR2 YFSETQ. The CDR3 runs 14 residues. In DNA form, the CDR3 reads TGCGCCAGCAGTTCCATGAGCCGGAACACTGAAGCTTTCTTT. Translating it yields CASSSMSRNTEAFF.

The gene calls are TRBV4-1 and TRBJ1-2; D call uncertain. Trimming left V 2 bases short and J 3 bases short, with 19 bases between. The CDR3 is 17 amino acids. The germline V gene has CDR1 MGHRA and CDR2 YSYEKL. The CDR3 here is CASSQLIRRRMDYGYTF. CDR3 coding DNA: TGCGCCAGCAGCCAACTAATACGTCGGAGGATGGACTATGGCTACACCTTC.

This clonotype has a count of ten or more. This rearrangement joins TRBV6-4 to TRBJ2-2; 10 nucleotides align to TRBD2. V lost 0 bases, J lost 3 bases, and 16 bases stayed unmatched. Germline V gives CDR1 MRHNA, CDR2 SNTAGT. This CDR3 spans 21 amino acids. DNA of the CDR3: TGTGCCAGCAGTGACTCCCCACCGGGGAGCGGGGGGGCTCCTGACACCGGGGAGCTGTTTTTT. Translation gives CASSDSPPGSGGAPDTGELFF.